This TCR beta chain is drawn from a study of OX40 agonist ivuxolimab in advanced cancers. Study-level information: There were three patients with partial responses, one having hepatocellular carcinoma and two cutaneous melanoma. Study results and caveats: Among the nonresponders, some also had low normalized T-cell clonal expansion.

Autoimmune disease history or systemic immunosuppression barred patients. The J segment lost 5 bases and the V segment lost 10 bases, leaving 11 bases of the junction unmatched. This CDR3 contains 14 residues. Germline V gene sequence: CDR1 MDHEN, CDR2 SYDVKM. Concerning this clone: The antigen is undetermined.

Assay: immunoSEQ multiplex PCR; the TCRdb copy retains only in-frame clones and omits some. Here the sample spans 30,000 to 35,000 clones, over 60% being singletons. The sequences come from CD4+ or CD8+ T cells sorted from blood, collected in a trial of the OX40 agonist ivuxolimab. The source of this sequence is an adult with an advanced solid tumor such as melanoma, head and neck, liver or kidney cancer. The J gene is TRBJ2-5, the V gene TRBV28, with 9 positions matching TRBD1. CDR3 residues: CATTPTGGGETQYF. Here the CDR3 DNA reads TGTGCCACCACCCCGACAGGGGGAGGGGAGACCCAGTACTTC. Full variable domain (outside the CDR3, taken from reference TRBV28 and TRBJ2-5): DVKVTQSSRYLVKRTGEKVFLECVQDMDHENMFWYRQDPGLGLRLIYFSYDVKMKEKGDIPEGYSVSREKKERFSLILESASTNQTSMYLCATTPTGGGETQYFGPGTRLLVL.